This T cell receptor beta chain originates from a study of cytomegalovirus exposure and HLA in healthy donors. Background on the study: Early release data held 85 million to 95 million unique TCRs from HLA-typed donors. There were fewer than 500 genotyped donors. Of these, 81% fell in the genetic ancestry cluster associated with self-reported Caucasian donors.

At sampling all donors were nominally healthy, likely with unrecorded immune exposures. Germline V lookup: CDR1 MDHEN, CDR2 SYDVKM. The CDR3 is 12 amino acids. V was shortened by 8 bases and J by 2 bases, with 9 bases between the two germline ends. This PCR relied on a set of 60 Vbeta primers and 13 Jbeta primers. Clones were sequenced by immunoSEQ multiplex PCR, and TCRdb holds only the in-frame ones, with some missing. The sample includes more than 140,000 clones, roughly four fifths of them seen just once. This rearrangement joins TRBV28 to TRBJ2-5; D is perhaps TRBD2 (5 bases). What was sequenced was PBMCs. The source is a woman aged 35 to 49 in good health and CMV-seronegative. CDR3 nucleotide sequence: TGTGCCAGCGGGAGAAGACAAGAGACCCAGTACTTC. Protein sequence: CASGRRQETQYF.